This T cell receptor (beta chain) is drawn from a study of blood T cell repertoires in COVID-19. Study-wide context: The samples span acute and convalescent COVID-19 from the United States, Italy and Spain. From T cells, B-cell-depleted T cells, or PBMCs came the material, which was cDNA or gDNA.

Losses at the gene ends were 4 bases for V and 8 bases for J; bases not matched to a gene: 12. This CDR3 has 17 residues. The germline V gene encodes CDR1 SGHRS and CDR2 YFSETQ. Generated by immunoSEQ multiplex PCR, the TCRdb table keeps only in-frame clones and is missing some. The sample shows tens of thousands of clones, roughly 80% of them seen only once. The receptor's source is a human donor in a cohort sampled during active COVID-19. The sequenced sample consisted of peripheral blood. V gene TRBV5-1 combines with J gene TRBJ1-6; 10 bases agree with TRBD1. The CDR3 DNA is TGCGCCAGCAGCCGGACCGACAGGGGGCTAAGTGATTCACCCCTCCACTTT. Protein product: CASSRTDRGLSDSPLHF.